What follows is one T cell receptor (beta chain) and its context. The library labeled individual cDNA molecules by adding unique molecular identifiers to them. TCRdb reprocessed the RACE reads with MiXCR, giving one entry per CDR3 protein. In the table there are about 65,000 distinct CDR3 sequences, approximately 6.1% of which are singletons. Trimming took 3 bases from V and 2 from J, leaving 8 bases between them. Per germline, CDR1 MGHRA and CDR2 YSYEKL. The CDR3 covers 14 residues. This sample was taken from a study of human T cells and chemical hapten exposure. As for time point: healthy volunteer bleed at 6 weeks. The authors extracted total RNA from unfractionated whole blood.

This TCR came from a female donor in good health. Some clones in this sample may be carry-over from other donors' samples. The sample taken for sequencing was whole blood. This chain uses TRBV4-1 with TRBJ2-1; maybe TRBD2 (5 bases). DNA for the CDR3: TGCGCCAGCAGCCAGGAGACTACCTACAATGAGCAGTTCTTC. This translates into CASSQETTYNEQFF.